Listed below are T cell receptor beta chains from one sample, sequenced in a study of blood T cell repertoires in COVID-19. The assay was immunoSEQ multiplex PCR, and TCRdb's table has in-frame clones only and misses some. The profile covers fewer than 350,000 clones, with 85% appearing a single time and under 2% taken by the ten largest. Sequencing used PBMCs or T cells enriched from blood (not recorded which). These receptors were obtained from a woman in her 30s who had been exposed to COVID-19. The CDR3 runs from the conserved cysteine through the conserved F or W. The D gene is left open where the match is weak. Size tells how often a clone was seen (once, few, many) or the class of an expanded clone, and some rows leave it out.

size	V	J	D	CDR3	DNA
-	TRBV6-5	TRBJ1-5	-	CASSLTGSHQPQHF	TGTGCCAGCAGTTTGACAGGTTCTCATCAGCCCCAGCATTTT
-	TRBV7-6	TRBJ1-1	-	CASSLIGGSNTEAFF	TGTGCCAGCAGCTTAATCGGGGGATCGAACACTGAAGCTTTCTTT
-	TRBV25-1	TRBJ1-2	-	CASISHPYGYTF	TGTGCCAGCATCAGTCACCCCTATGGCTACACCTTC
-	TRBV7-2	TRBJ1-2	TRBD1	CASSYYRGSSYGYTF	TGTGCCAGCAGCTACTACAGGGGATCCTCTTATGGCTACACCTTC
-	TRBV9	TRBJ1-2	-	CASSPRSEAGPTNYGYTF	TGTGCCAGCAGCCCACGTAGCGAGGCGGGGCCGACTAACTATGGCTACACCTTC
-	TRBV5-5	TRBJ2-2	TRBD1	CASSKGQGATGELFF	TGTGCCAGCAGCAAGGGACAGGGGGCAACCGGGGAGCTGTTTTTT
-	TRBV11-3	TRBJ1-5	-	CASSRIQGYNQPQHF	TGTGCCAGCAGCCGGATACAGGGTTACAATCAGCCCCAGCATTTT
once	TRBV7-2	TRBJ1-1	-	CASSLQRETEAFF	TGTGCCAGCAGCTTACAGAGGGAGACTGAAGCTTTCTTT
-	TRBV2	TRBJ1-1	-	CASSVKGEGTEAFF	TGTGCCAGCAGTGTAAAGGGGGAGGGCACTGAAGCTTTCTTT
once	TRBV7-9	TRBJ2-2	TRBD1	CASSHRDRSFGELFF	TGTGCCAGCAGCCACCGGGACAGGTCGTTCGGGGAGCTGTTTTTT
-	TRBV28	TRBJ1-2	-	CASTEPTQYGYTF	TGTGCCAGCACCGAACCGACACAGTATGGCTACACCTTC
-	TRBV3-1/TRBV3-2	TRBJ2-3	-	CASSQGKGLGTDTQYF	TGTGCCAGCAGCCAAGGAAAGGGACTGGGCACAGATACGCAGTATTTT
-	TRBV19	TRBJ1-5	-	CASSGGGNQPQHF	TGTGCCAGTAGTGGGGGGGGCAATCAGCCCCAGCATTTT
few	TRBV19	TRBJ1-6	-	CASRQNNSPLHF	TGTGCCAGTAGACAGAATAATTCACCCCTCCACTTT
-	TRBV6-1	TRBJ2-7	-	CASSEWKRDSTYEQYF	TGTGCCAGCAGTGAATGGAAGAGGGACTCGACTTACGAGCAGTACTTC
-	TRBV21-1	TRBJ2-5	-	CASSISSGRLQETQYF	TGTGCCAGCAGCATAAGTAGCGGGAGGCTCCAAGAGACCCAGTACTTC